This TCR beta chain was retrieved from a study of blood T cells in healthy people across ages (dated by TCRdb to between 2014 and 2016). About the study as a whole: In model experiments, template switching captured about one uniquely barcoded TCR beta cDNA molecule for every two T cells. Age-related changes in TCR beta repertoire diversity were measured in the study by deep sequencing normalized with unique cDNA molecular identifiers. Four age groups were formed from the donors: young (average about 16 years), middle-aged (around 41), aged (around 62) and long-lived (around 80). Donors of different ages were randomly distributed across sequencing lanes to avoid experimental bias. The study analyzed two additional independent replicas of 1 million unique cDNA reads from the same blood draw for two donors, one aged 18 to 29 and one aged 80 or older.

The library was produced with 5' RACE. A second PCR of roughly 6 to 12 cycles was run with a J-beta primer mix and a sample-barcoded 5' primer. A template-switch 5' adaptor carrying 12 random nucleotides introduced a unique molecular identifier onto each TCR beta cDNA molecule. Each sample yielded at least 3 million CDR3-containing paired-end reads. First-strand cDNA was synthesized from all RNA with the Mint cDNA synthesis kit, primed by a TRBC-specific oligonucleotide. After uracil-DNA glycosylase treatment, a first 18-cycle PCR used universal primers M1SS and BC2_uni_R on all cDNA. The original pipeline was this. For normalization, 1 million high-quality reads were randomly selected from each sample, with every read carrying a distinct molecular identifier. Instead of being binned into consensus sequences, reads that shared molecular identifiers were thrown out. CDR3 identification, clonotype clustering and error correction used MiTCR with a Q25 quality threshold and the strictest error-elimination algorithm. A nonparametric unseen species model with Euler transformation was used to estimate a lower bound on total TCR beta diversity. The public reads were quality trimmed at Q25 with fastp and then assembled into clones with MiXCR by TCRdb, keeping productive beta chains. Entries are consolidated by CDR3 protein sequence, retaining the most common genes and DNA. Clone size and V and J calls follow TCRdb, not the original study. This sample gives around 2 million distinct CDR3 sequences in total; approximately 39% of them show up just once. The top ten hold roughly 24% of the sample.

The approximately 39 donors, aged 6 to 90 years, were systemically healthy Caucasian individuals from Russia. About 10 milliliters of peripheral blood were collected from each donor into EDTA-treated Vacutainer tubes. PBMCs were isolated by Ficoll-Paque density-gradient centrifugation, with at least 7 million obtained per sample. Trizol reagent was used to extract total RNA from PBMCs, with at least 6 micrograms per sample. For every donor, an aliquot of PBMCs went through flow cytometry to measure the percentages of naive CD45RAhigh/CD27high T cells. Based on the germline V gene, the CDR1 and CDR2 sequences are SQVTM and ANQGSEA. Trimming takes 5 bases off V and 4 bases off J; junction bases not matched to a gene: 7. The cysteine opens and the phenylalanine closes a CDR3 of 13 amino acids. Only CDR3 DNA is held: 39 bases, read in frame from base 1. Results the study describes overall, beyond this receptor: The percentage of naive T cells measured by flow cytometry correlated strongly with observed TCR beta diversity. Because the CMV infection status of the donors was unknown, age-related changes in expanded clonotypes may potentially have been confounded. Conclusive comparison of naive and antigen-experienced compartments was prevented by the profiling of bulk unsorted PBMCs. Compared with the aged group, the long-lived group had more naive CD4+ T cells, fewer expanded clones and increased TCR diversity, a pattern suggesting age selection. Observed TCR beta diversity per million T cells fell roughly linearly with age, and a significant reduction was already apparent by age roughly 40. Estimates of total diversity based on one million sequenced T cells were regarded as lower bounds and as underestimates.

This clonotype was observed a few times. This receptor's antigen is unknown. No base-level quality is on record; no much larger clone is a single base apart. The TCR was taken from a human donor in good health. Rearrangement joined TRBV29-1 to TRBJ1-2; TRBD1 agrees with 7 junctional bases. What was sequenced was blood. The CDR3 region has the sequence CSVNRGDGYGYTF. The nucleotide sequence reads TGCAGCGTTAACAGGGGTGATGGCTATGGCTACACCTTC.